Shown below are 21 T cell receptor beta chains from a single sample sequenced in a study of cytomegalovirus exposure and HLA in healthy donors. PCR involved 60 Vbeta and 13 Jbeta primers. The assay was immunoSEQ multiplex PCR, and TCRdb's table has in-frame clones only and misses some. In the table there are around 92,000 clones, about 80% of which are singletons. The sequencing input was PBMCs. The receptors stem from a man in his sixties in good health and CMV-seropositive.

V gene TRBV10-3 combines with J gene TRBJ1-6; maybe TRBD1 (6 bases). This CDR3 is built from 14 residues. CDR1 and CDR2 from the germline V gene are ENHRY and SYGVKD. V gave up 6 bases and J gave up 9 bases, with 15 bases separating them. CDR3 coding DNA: TGTGCCATCAGGGAGAACAGGGCCGGTTCACCCCTCCACTTT. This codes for CAIRENRAGSPLHF.

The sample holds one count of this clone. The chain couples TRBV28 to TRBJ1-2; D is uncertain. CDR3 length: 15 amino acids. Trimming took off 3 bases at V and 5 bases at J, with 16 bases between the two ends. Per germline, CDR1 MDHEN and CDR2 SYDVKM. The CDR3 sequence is CASSFQSGSQYGYTF. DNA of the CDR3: TGTGCCAGCAGTTTCCAATCCGGGTCGCAGTATGGCTACACCTTC.

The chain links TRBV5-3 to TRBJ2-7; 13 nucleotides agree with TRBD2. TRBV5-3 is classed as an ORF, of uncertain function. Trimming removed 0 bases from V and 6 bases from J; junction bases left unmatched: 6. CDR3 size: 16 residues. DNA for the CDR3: TGTGCCAGAAGCTTGGTGGTGACTAGCGGGGGGCTCGAGCAGTACTTC. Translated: CARSLVVTSGGLEQYF.

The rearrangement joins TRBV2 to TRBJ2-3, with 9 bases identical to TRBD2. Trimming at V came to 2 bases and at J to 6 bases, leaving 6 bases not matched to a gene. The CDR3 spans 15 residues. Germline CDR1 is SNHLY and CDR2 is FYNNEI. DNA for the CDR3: TGTGCCAGCAGTGAACGGCGGGGGGGCATGGATACGCAGTATTTT. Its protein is CASSERRGGMDTQYF.

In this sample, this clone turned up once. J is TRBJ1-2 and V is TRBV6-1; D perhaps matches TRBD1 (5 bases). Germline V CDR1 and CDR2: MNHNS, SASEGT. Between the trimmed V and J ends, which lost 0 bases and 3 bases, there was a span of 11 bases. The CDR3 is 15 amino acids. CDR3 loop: CASSEAAGNYYGYTF. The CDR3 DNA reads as TGTGCCAGCAGTGAAGCGGCAGGGAATTACTATGGCTACACCTTC.

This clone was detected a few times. CDR3 in amino acids: CASSRQGFGNQPQHF. CDR3 coding DNA: TGTGCCAGTAGTCGACAGGGATTTGGCAATCAGCCCCAGCATTTT. The rearrangement links TRBV19 to TRBJ1-5, with 7 positions matching TRBD1. The germline gives CDR1 LNHDA, CDR2 SQIVND (reference sequence). J was trimmed by 2 bases and V by 5 bases; bases with no gene match: 6. The CDR3 loop spans 15 amino acids.

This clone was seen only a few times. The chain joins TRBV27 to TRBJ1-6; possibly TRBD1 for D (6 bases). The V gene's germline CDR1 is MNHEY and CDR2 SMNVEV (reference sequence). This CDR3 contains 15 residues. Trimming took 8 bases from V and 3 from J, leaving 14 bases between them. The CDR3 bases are TGTGCCAGCCGGGAGGACAGAAACTATAATTCACCCCTCCACTTT. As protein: CASREDRNYNSPLHF.

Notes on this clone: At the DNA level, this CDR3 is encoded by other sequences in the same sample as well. For the CDR3, the DNA is TGTGCCAGCTCACCGGACAGGGCGTATGGCTACACCTTC. Translating gives CASSPDRAYGYTF. The chain joins TRBV18 to TRBJ1-2; the match to TRBD1 covers 8 bases. Germline V gene sequence: CDR1 KGHSH, CDR2 LQKENI. CDR3 length: 13 residues. The ends lost 3 bases at V and 5 bases at J; junction bases unmatched: 2.

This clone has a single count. CDR3 bases: TGTGCCAGCAGCGTAGACCTACCCACAGATACGCAGTATTTT. Its protein is CASSVDLPTDTQYF. The chain combines TRBV9 with TRBJ2-3; no firm D call. This CDR3 comprises 14 residues. CDR1 and CDR2 from the germline V gene are SGDLS and YYNGEE. V was clipped by 0 bases and J by 2 bases, with 7 bases between them.

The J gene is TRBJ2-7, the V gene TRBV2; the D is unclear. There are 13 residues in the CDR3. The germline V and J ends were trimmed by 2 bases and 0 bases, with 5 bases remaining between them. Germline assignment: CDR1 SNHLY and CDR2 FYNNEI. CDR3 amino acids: CASSENNSYEQYF. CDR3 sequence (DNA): TGTGCCAGCAGTGAAAATAACTCCTACGAGCAGTACTTC.

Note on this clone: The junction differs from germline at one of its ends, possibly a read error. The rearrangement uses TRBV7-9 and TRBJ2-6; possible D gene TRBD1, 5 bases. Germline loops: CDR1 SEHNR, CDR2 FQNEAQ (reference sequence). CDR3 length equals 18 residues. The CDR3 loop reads CSSSPQGNSFSGANVLTF. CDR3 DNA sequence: TGTTCCAGCAGCCCGCAGGGTAATTCCTTCTCTGGGGCCAACGTCCTGACTTTC.

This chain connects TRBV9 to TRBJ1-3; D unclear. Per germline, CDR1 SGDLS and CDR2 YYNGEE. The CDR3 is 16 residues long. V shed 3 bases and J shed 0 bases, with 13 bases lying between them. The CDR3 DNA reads TGTGCCAGCAGCGCACAACCACAGAGCTCTGGAAACACCATATATTTT. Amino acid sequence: CASSAQPQSSGNTIYF.

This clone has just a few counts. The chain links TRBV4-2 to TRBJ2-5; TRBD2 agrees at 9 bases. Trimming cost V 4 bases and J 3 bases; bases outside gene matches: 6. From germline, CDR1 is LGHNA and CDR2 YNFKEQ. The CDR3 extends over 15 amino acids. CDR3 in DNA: TGTGCCAGCAGCCCCCGCGGCGGGGGGGAAGAGACCCAGTACTTC. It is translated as CASSPRGGGEETQYF.

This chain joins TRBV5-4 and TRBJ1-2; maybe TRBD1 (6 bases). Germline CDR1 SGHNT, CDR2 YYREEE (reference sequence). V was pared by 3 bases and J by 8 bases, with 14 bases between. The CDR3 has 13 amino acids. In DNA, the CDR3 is TGTGCCAGCAGCTCGGGCACAGGGCTAGGCTACACCTTC. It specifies CASSSGTGLGYTF.

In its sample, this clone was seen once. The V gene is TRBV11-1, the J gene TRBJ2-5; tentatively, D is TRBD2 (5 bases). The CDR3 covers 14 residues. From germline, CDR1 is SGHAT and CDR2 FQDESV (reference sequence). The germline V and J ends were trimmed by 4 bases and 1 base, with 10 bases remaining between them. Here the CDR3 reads CASSSERRQETQYF. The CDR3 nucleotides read TGTGCCAGCAGCTCCGAGCGGCGCCAAGAGACCCAGTACTTC.

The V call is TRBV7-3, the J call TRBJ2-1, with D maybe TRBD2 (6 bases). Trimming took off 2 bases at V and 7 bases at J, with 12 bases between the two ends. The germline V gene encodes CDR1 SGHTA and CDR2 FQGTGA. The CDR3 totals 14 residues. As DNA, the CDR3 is TGTGCCAGCAGCTTACCGGGACTGACAAATGAGCAGTTCTTC. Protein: CASSLPGLTNEQFF.

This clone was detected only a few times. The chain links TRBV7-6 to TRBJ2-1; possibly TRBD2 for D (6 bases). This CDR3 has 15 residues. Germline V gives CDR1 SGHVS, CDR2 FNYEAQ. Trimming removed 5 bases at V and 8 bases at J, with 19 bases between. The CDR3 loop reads CASSVGGTLTYEQFF. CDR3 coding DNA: TGTGCCAGCAGCGTCGGGGGAACCCTGACCTATGAGCAGTTCTTC.

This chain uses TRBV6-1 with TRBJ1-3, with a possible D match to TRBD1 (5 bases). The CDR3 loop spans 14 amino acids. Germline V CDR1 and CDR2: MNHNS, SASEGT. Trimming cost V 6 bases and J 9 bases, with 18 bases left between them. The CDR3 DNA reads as TGTGCCAGCAGCCCTGACAGCGCATTGGCCACCATATATTTT. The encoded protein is CASSPDSALATIYF.

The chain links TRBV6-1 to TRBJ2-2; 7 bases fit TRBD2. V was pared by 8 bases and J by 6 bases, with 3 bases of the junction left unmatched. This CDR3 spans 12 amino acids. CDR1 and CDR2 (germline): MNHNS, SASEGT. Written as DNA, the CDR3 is TGTGCCAGCTCGGGGAGGGCCGGGGAGCTGTTTTTT. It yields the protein CASSGRAGELFF.

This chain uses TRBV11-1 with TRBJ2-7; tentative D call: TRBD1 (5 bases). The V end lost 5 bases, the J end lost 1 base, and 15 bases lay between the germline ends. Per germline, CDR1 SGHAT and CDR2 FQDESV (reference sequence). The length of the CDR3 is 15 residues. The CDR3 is CASSAADRKSYEQYF. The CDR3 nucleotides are TGTGCCAGCAGCGCCGCAGACAGAAAGTCCTACGAGCAGTACTTC.

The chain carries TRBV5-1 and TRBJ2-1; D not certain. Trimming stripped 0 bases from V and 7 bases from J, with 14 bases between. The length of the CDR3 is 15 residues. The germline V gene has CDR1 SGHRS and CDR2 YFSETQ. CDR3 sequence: CASSLGQKTLNEQFF. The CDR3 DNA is TGCGCCAGCAGCTTGGGGCAAAAAACCCTGAATGAGCAGTTCTTC.